This TCR beta chain was documented in a study of T-cell reconstitution after alpha-beta-depleted transplantation in children. Preparing the TCRbeta library involved the use of unique molecular identifiers. TCRdb re-analysed the PCR reads in MiXCR, keeping a single row per CDR3 protein. The table includes around 60,000 distinct CDR3 sequences, 40% to 45% detected once. For this clonotype: What it binds is not known.

Study conclusions and caveats: By about two months after transplant, alpha-beta T cells reportedly arose from several hundred graft clones that had expanded.

Germline CDR1 and CDR2: SSHAT and FNYEAQ (reference sequence). V was cut by 1 base and J by 4 bases, with 16 bases left in between. The CDR3 totals 16 residues. The rearrangement joins TRBV7-7 to TRBJ2-5; D may be TRBD2 (6 bases). The TCR comes from a male patient aged 10 to 17 who had a stem cell transplant for acute lymphoblastic leukemia, so the T cells may come from the graft donor. Source: PBMCs, mostly from graft donor cells, taken 360 days after TCRalphabeta/CD19-depleted stem cell transplant. CDR3 sequence: CASSLGEVGIRETQYF. Written as DNA, the CDR3 is TGTGCCAGCAGCTTAGGGGAGGTTGGGATTCGAGAGACCCAGTACTTC. The full variable domain, its missing parts supplied by reference TRBV7-7 and TRBJ2-5, is GAGVSQSPRYKVTKRGQDVTLRCDPISSHATLYWYQQALGQGPEFLTYFNYEAQPDKSGLPSDRFSAERPEGSISTLTIQRTEQRDSAMYRCASSLGEVGIRETQYFGPGTRLLVL.